A single sample is the source of the 9 T cell receptor beta chains below, sequenced in a study of shared clonotypes between healthy human individuals. Sequenced by immunoSEQ multiplex PCR; TCRdb stores in-frame clones only, minus some. The sample holds some 900,000 clones, over 75% seen once. The sequencing input was memory CD4+ T cells sorted from blood. This sample's subset: CD45RA-negative fraction. These receptors all come from a man aged 18 to 30 in good health.

The V gene is TRBV5-8, the J gene TRBJ1-5; D ambiguous. Trimming removed 3 bases at V and 4 bases at J, with 11 bases between. CDR3 length: 14 amino acids. The germline CDR1 and CDR2 sequences are SGHTS and YDEGEE. The CDR3 sequence is CASSSGSGNQPQHF. CDR3 nucleotides: TGTGCCAGCAGCTCCGGGAGCGGTAATCAGCCCCAGCATTTT.

A few counts support this clone. The genes are TRBV18 and TRBJ2-2; no reliable D call. Germline V lookup: CDR1 KGHSH, CDR2 LQKENI. This CDR3 contains 11 residues. V was pared by 8 bases and J by 2 bases, with 3 bases between. CDR3 in DNA: TGTGCCAGCCAAAACACCGGGGAGCTGTTTTTT. Residues: CASQNTGELFF.

About this clone itself: One end of the junction varies from germline; a read error may be responsible. The CDR3 nucleotides read TGTGCTAGCAGCTTAGGGGCAGGTCCCTCCTACGAGCAGTACTTC. Its translation: CASSLGAGPSYEQYF. The chain joins TRBV7-7 to TRBJ2-7; weak D call: TRBD1 (5 bases). CDR1 is SSHAT and CDR2 is FNYEAQ in the germline V gene (reference sequence). CDR3 size: 15 residues.

The chain recombines TRBV4-2 with TRBJ2-7, with D uncertain. Germline V gene sequence: CDR1 LGHNA, CDR2 YNFKEQ. This CDR3 comprises 14 residues. V was pared by 1 base and J by 5 bases, with 12 bases between. CDR3 sequence reads: CASSQAGDTDEQYF. The CDR3 bases are TGTGCCAGCAGCCAAGCTGGGGATACTGACGAGCAGTACTTC.

The V call is TRBV6-6, the J call TRBJ2-4; TRBD1 matches 8 bases. The CDR3 is 14 residues long. Germline CDR1 is MNHNY and CDR2 is SVGAGI (reference sequence). J was trimmed by 7 bases and V by 4 bases; bases with no gene match: 6. CDR3 DNA: TGTGCCAGCAGTTTGAGTACAGGGGGGAACATTCAGTACTTC. Translation gives CASSLSTGGNIQYF.

As to this clone: This could be a read error, since a much larger clone is one nucleotide away. CDR3 DNA sequence: TGTGCCAGCAGGACAGGGTATAATTCACCCCTCCACTTT. Amino acid sequence: CASRTGYNSPLHF. V and J are TRBV6-5 and TRBJ1-6; 7 bases are shared with TRBD1. The CDR3 runs 13 residues. Per the germline V gene, CDR1 is MNHEY and CDR2 is SVGAGI. The ends lost 6 bases at V and 4 bases at J; junction bases unmatched: 0.

The V gene is TRBV25-1, the J gene TRBJ2-2; D is undetermined. The CDR3 is made up of 13 amino acids. V was clipped by 5 bases and J by 3 bases, with 7 bases between them. Germline lookup yields CDR1 MGHDK and CDR2 SYGVNS. CDR3 DNA: TGTGCCAGCAGTCCCCCAGACACCGGGGAGCTGTTTTTT. This encodes CASSPPDTGELFF.

The chain links TRBV4-1 to TRBJ2-1; TRBD2 matches at 9 bases. The junction had 4 bases not matched to a gene; V was cut back by 0 bases and J by 4 bases. The germline V gene encodes CDR1 MGHRA and CDR2 YSYEKL. This CDR3 region has 16 residues. CDR3 sequence: CASSQDKLAGYNEQFF. The CDR3 DNA follows: TGCGCCAGCAGCCAAGATAAGCTAGCGGGATACAATGAGCAGTTCTTC.

The rearrangement uses TRBV6-1 and TRBJ1-1; D may be TRBD1 (6 bases). The V gene lost 2 bases and the J gene lost 9 bases, with 10 bases spanning the gap. The germline V gene encodes CDR1 MNHNS and CDR2 SASEGT. The CDR3 loop spans 12 amino acids. This CDR3 reads CASSEIGTKAFF. CDR3 bases: TGTGCCAGCAGTGAAATAGGGACAAAAGCTTTCTTT.